The TCR beta chain described here comes from a study of T cells after yellow fever vaccination. Findings and caveats of the study: Contaminants from the bulk population, in the form of abundant clonotypes, could be found in FACS-sorted repertoires.

One entry per CDR3 protein results from TCRdb running MiXCR on the 5' RACE reads. This table holds around 250,000 distinct CDR3 sequences, roughly 4.8% found once. This CDR3 contains 12 residues. CDR1 is SGDLS and CDR2 is YYNGEE in the germline V gene. Trimming took 1 base from V and 6 from J, leaving 6 bases between them. As for this clonotype: Its specificity is not known.

The J gene is TRBJ2-3, the V gene TRBV9; D is unclear. Sequencing was performed on CD4+ T cells sorted from PBMCs, taken on the day of the yellow fever booster vaccination. The clonotype comes from a man aged 18 to 29 who received the YFV17D yellow fever vaccine. The CDR3 bases are TGTGCCAGCAGCGTATCAAGGGATACGCAGTATTTT. Residues: CASSVSRDTQYF. Filled out from reference TRBV9 and TRBJ2-3, the complete variable domain reads DSGVTQTPKHLITATGQRVTLRCSPRSGDLSVYWYQQSLDQGLQFLIQYYNGEERAKGNILERFSAQQFPDLHSELNLSSLELGDSALYFCASSVSRDTQYFGPGTRLTVL.